This T cell receptor beta chain was obtained from a study of blood T cell repertoires in COVID-19. Whole-study context: In each case, the material was cDNA or gDNA derived from T cells, B-cell-depleted T cells, or PBMCs.

Per the original methods: Reference gene primer amplification gave estimated nucleated cell counts. Only in-frame clones appear in the TCRdb table, and some are missing; sequencing was by immunoSEQ multiplex PCR. The V and J calls and clone size come from that table; D and trimming were worked out from the DNA. The table lists 170,000 or so clones, over 80% of them singletons. This receptor was obtained from a woman in her sixties with acute or convalescent COVID-19. The specimen sequenced was peripheral blood.

The CDR3 DNA sequence: TGTGCCAGCAGCTTCGGCCTAGCGGGGGGGGCCTACAATGAGCAGTTCTTC. Its translation is CASSFGLAGGAYNEQFF. The J gene is TRBJ2-1, the V gene TRBV5-4; 12 nucleotides align to TRBD2. Trimming cost V 2 bases and J 2 bases; bases outside gene matches: 5. Germline CDR1 is SGHNT and CDR2 is YYREEE (reference sequence). The CDR3 extends over 17 amino acids.